This entry lists 26 T cell receptor beta chains sequenced from one sample in a study of T cell repertoires in cytomegalovirus infection. TCRdb called the reads again in MiXCR, with one record for every CDR3 protein. The sample consists of about 680,000 distinct CDR3 sequences, roughly 24% of them appearing once. The source material was CD8+ T cells from PBMCs. The receptors come from a human donor in good health (CMV status not recorded). Some clones in this sample may be carry-over from other donors' samples.

This clonotype has just a few counts. V gene TRBV6-1 combines with J gene TRBJ2-1, with TRBD1 as a possible D gene (5 bases). Trimming stripped 0 bases from V and 3 bases from J, with 9 bases between. CDR1 is MNHNS and CDR2 is SASEGT in the germline V gene. The CDR3 is made up of 15 amino acids. CDR3 DNA: TGTGCCAGCAGTGAAGCTCTAGACAGCTACAATGAGCAGTTCTTC. Protein product: CASSEALDSYNEQFF.

V is TRBV6-5 and J is TRBJ1-1; D is undetermined. CDR3 length: 13 residues. The ends were cut back, 6 bases at V and 3 bases at J, with 11 bases in the middle. Per germline, CDR1 MNHEY and CDR2 SVGAGI. The CDR3 loop is CASRVGCDTEAFF. The DNA of the CDR3 is TGTGCCAGCAGAGTGGGGTGTGACACTGAAGCTTTCTTT.

The gene calls are TRBV12-5 and TRBJ1-3; D gene unclear. V gave up 6 bases and J gave up 1 base, with 16 bases separating them. The germline CDR1 and CDR2 sequences are LGHNT and FRNRAP. The CDR3 is 16 amino acids. The DNA of the CDR3 is TGTGCTAGTGGCCCACTGGGCTCGGGGTCTGGAAACACCATATATTTT. Translated, it gives CASGPLGSGSGNTIYF.

This clonotype was picked up many times. The gene calls are TRBV6-5 and TRBJ1-2, with TRBD1 matching 9 bases. The germline V gene has CDR1 MNHEY and CDR2 SVGAGI. Trimming took 2 bases from V and 7 from J; bases not matched to a gene: 8. There are 15 residues in the CDR3. The CDR3 sequence is CASSYGGQGFRGYTF. CDR3 nucleotide sequence: TGTGCCAGCAGTTACGGGGGACAGGGTTTTCGTGGCTACACCTTC.

V gene TRBV19 combines with J gene TRBJ2-1, with D tentatively TRBD1 (6 bases). Deletions cut 8 bases from V and 2 bases from J, with 13 bases between. This CDR3 contains 14 residues. Per the germline V gene, CDR1 is LNHDA and CDR2 is SQIVND (reference sequence). The CDR3 protein is CASLAGEPYNEQFF. The CDR3 nucleotides are TGTGCCAGTCTGGCAGGGGAACCCTACAATGAGCAGTTCTTC.

The chain carries TRBV12-3 or TRBV12-4 and TRBJ1-1, with D hard to call. The length of the CDR3 is 12 residues. Trimming left V 2 bases short and J 6 bases short, with 7 bases between. The CDR3 coding sequence is TGTGCCAGCAGTTTAATGAGGGCTGAAGCTTTCTTT. Its translation: CASSLMRAEAFF.

This clonotype showed up many times. The genes are TRBV7-2 and TRBJ1-2, with D possibly matching TRBD1 (5 bases). Germline loops: CDR1 SGHTA, CDR2 FQGNSA. The CDR3 length is 16 residues. The ends were cut back, 5 bases at V and 6 bases at J, with 22 bases in the middle. This chain's CDR3 is CASSLDRGSIYDGYTF. The DNA of the CDR3 is TGTGCCAGCAGCCTCGATAGGGGTTCTATATACGATGGCTACACCTTC.

V usage is TRBV6-2 or TRBV6-3 and J usage is TRBJ2-7, with D uncertain. The CDR3 runs to 18 residues. CDR1 MNHEY and CDR2 SVGEGT come from the germline V gene. V gave up 0 bases and J gave up 1 base, with 19 bases separating them. CDR3 residues: CASSYSIPRDQPSYEQYV. CDR3 in DNA: TGTGCCAGCAGTTACTCGATTCCTCGTGATCAACCTTCCTACGAGCAGTACGTC.

V and J are TRBV9 and TRBJ2-2; unclear D gene. The length of the CDR3 is 15 residues. The V and J ends lost 2 bases and 1 base respectively, with 9 bases between them. CDR1 is SGDLS and CDR2 is YYNGEE in the germline V gene. For the CDR3, the DNA is TGTGCCAGCAGCGTGCCGAGACAGAACACCGGGGAGCTGTTTTTT. This translates into CASSVPRQNTGELFF. The full variable domain, its missing parts supplied by reference TRBV9 and TRBJ2-2, is DSGVTQTPKHLITATGQRVTLRCSPRSGDLSVYWYQQSLDQGLQFLIQYYNGEERAKGNILERFSAQQFPDLHSELNLSSLELGDSALYFCASSVPRQNTGELFFGEGSRLTVL.

The chain joins TRBV29-1 to TRBJ1-2; 12 nucleotides line up with TRBD1. Germline-derived CDR1 and CDR2 are SQVTM and ANQGSEA. The CDR3 loop spans 12 amino acids. Germline trimming cut 7 bases from V and 6 bases from J; bases unmatched to any gene: 3. The CDR3 bases are TGCAGCGCCGGGACAGGGGGCCATGGCTACACCTTC. Translation gives CSAGTGGHGYTF.

This clonotype was detected a few times. The J gene is TRBJ2-7, the V gene TRBV7-9; D might be TRBD2 (6 bases). The CDR3 totals 14 residues. Per germline, CDR1 SEHNR and CDR2 FQNEAQ (reference sequence). Trimming shortened V by 8 bases and J by 5 bases, and 19 bases separated the two germline ends. CDR3 region: CASDPLASAHEQYV. The CDR3 DNA is TGTGCCAGCGACCCCTTGGCTAGCGCCCACGAGCAGTACGTC.

This clonotype appeared a few times. V is TRBV28 and J is TRBJ1-5, with 8 bases that match TRBD1. Trimming took 6 bases from V and 7 from J; bases not matched to a gene: 5. Germline assignment: CDR1 MDHEN and CDR2 SYDVKM. The CDR3 is 13 amino acids. This CDR3 reads CASSLRGPQPQHF. The CDR3 region has the DNA TGTGCCAGCAGCCTCAGGGGGCCGCAGCCCCAGCATTTT. Full variable domain (missing parts from reference TRBV28 and TRBJ1-5): DVKVTQSSRYLVKRTGEKVFLECVQDMDHENMFWYRQDPGLGLRLIYFSYDVKMKEKGDIPEGYSVSREKKERFSLILESASTNQTSMYLCASSLRGPQPQHFGDGTRLSIL.

This clonotype was observed at least ten times. This chain joins TRBV7-8 and TRBJ2-3; tentative D call: TRBD2 (6 bases). This CDR3 spans 15 amino acids. The V and J ends lost 7 bases and 0 bases respectively, with 14 bases between them. Germline V gene data show CDR1 as SGHVS and CDR2 as FQNEAQ. CDR3 in DNA: TGTGCCAGCACCCGGTGGGCGGGGAGCACAGATACGCAGTATTTT. It translates to CASTRWAGSTDTQYF.

On this clonotype: This may be a read error: a much more frequent sequence differs by one nucleotide. V and J are TRBV7-9 and TRBJ1-1, with 7 bases matching TRBD1. The V gene's germline CDR1 is SEHNR and CDR2 FQNEAQ (reference sequence). CDR3 length equals 12 residues. The CDR3 reads CVSSGRGAEAFF. The CDR3 bases are TGTGTCAGCAGCGGCAGGGGGGCTGAAGCTTTCTTT.

In this sample, this clonotype turned up many times. This chain uses TRBV7-2 with TRBJ1-6; possible D gene TRBD1, 5 bases. The CDR3 covers 14 residues. V lost 4 bases and J 7 bases, leaving 11 bases between the germline ends. Per the germline V gene, CDR1 is SGHTA and CDR2 is FQGNSA. The CDR3 region has the DNA TGTGCCAGCAGCTCACCTGACAGAAATTCACCCCTCCACTTT. Translating it yields CASSSPDRNSPLHF.

About this clonotype: This may be a read error, as it is one base from a much larger clone. The chain recombines TRBV6-6 with TRBJ2-7; no clear D. The CDR3 has 12 amino acids. V dropped 2 bases and J dropped 2 bases, with 4 bases sitting between them. Germline V gene data show CDR1 as MNHNY and CDR2 as SVGAGI (reference sequence). The CDR3 sequence is CASSYTPYEQYF. The CDR3 DNA is TGTGCCAGCAGTTACACGCCCTACGAGCAGTACTTC.

The sample holds many counts of this clonotype. This rearrangement joins TRBV28 to TRBJ2-6; no clear D gene. Germline CDR1 reads MDHEN; CDR2 reads SYDVKM. V dropped 2 bases and J dropped 0 bases, with 8 bases sitting between them. There are 16 residues in the CDR3. CDR3 loop: CASSLPARSGANVLTF. In DNA form, the CDR3 reads TGTGCCAGCAGTTTACCCGCCCGCTCTGGGGCCAACGTCCTGACTTTC.

The gene calls are TRBV20-1 and TRBJ2-5; 13 bases are shared with TRBD2. There are 15 residues in the CDR3. Germline V gene sequence: CDR1 DFQATT, CDR2 SNEGSKA (reference sequence). The V segment lost 4 bases and the J segment 1 base; nucleotides outside the gene matches: 3. The DNA for the CDR3 is TGCAGTGCTACTACTAGCGGGGGGGGCCAAGAGACCCAGTACTTC. Amino acids: CSATTSGGGQETQYF.

This clonotype appeared a few times. This chain connects TRBV20-1 to TRBJ1-1, with no clear D. There are 14 residues in the CDR3. The germline gives CDR1 DFQATT, CDR2 SNEGSKA (reference sequence). The V and J ends lost 3 bases and 3 bases respectively, with 14 bases between them. CDR3 in amino acids: CSARVLNSHTEAFF. The CDR3 region has the DNA TGCAGTGCTAGGGTTCTGAACAGCCACACTGAAGCTTTCTTT.

This clonotype appeared a few times. The V call is TRBV5-6, the J call TRBJ2-1, with D tentatively TRBD2 (5 bases). Per germline, CDR1 SGHDT and CDR2 YYEEEE. V was clipped by 3 bases and J by 10 bases, with 17 bases between them. The CDR3 loop spans 14 amino acids. The CDR3 region has the DNA TGTGCCAGCAGCTCGGGGTGGGGATCAAGGGAGCAGTTCTTC. It codes for CASSSGWGSREQFF. Complete variable domain (other parts from reference TRBV5-6 and TRBJ2-1): DAGVTQSPTHLIKTRGQQVTLRCSPKSGHDTVSWYQQALGQGPQFIFQYYEEEERQRGNFPDRFSGHQFPNYSSELNVNALLLGDSALYLCASSSGWGSREQFFGPGTRLTVL.

This clonotype was recorded many times. The V call is TRBV7-9, the J call TRBJ2-1; 9 bases match TRBD1. Germline assignment: CDR1 SEHNR and CDR2 FQNEAQ (reference sequence). Trimming at V came to 4 bases and at J to 7 bases, leaving 5 bases not matched to a gene. The CDR3 has 14 residues. As DNA, the CDR3 is TGTGCCAGCAGCTCGGGACAGGGTGTGAATGAGCAGTTCTTC. Protein sequence: CASSSGQGVNEQFF.

This clonotype has only a few counts. V usage is TRBV5-1 and J usage is TRBJ1-1; D uncertain. Germline CDR1 and CDR2: SGHRS and YFSETQ. CDR3 length: 11 residues. The ends were cut back, 10 bases at V and 0 bases at J, with 7 bases in the middle. CDR3 residues: CAGPMNTEAFF. The CDR3 DNA reads TGCGCCGGCCCCATGAACACTGAAGCTTTCTTT.

This clonotype was found many times. The V gene is TRBV7-6, the J gene TRBJ1-4; the D gene is possibly TRBD1 (6 bases). Per germline, CDR1 SGHVS and CDR2 FNYEAQ. With 4 bases removed from V and 0 bases from J, the gap between germline ends came to 12 bases. The CDR3 sequence is 16 residues long. The CDR3 DNA reads as TGTGCCAGCAGCTCCCGGGACACAGCAACTAATGAAAAACTGTTTTTT. It is translated as CASSSRDTATNEKLFF. Together with reference TRBV7-6 and TRBJ1-4, the CDR3 gives the full variable domain: GAGVSQSPRYKVTKRGQDVALRCDPISGHVSLYWYRQALGQGPEFLTYFNYEAQQDKSGLPNDRFSAERPEGSISTLTIQRTEQRDSAMYRCASSSRDTATNEKLFFGSGTQLSVL.

The sample holds a few counts of this clonotype. This chain connects TRBV4-1 to TRBJ1-1, with D hard to call. The CDR3 covers 15 residues. Trimming took off 0 bases at V and 3 bases at J, with 11 bases between the two ends. Germline V gives CDR1 MGHRA, CDR2 YSYEKL. CDR3 nucleotides: TGCGCCAGCAGCCAAGAGTACCCGATATACACTGAAGCTTTCTTT. The encoded protein is CASSQEYPIYTEAFF.

This chain joins TRBV29-1 and TRBJ2-1; D gene uncertain. Germline lookup yields CDR1 SQVTM and CDR2 ANQGSEA. This CDR3 comprises 11 residues. V lost 5 bases and J 7 bases, leaving 9 bases between the germline ends. CDR3 DNA: TGCAGCGTTCAGGACCGGAATGAGCAGTTCTTC. Translation gives CSVQDRNEQFF.

The CDR3 loop reads CSAPIFPRDTEAFF. The CDR3 coding sequence is TGCAGTGCCCCGATTTTTCCGAGGGACACTGAAGCTTTCTTT. This chain links TRBV20-1 with TRBJ1-1; no clear D. CDR1 is DFQATT, CDR2 SNEGSKA, per germline (reference sequence). The CDR3 loop spans 14 amino acids. Trimming stripped 6 bases from V and 3 bases from J, with 17 bases between.